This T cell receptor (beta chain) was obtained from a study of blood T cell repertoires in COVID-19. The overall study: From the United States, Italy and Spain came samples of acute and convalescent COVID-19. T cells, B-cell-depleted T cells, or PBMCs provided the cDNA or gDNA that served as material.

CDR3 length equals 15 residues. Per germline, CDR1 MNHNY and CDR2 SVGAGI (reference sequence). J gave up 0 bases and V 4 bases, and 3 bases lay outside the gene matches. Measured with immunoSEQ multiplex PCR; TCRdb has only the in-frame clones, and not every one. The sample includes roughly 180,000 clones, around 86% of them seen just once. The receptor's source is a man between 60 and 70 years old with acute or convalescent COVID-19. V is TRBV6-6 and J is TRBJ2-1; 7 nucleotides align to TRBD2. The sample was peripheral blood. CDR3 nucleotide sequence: TGTGCCAGCAGTTTCGGCGGGAGCTCCTACAATGAGCAGTTCTTC. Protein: CASSFGGSSYNEQFF.